This is a list of T cell receptor beta chains from one sample in a study of vaccination effects on CD4 cells after COVID-19. Libraries were prepared by immunoSEQ multiplex PCR; TCRdb keeps only in-frame clonotypes and omits some of them. The sample holds more than 50,000 clones, roughly 79% seen once. These receptors' targets are unknown. The material was CD4+ T cells from PBMCs cultured with HCoV-229E spike peptides, obtained before COVID-19 vaccination. The source is a human donor who received a COVID-19 vaccine. Both conserved end residues are part of each CDR3. D genes are given only for firm matches. Not all rows give a size; the values are once, few, many and, for expanded clones, a class.

j_call | v_call | clone_size | d_call | cdr3_nt | cdr3_aa
TRBJ1-4 | TRBV7-8 | . | . | TGTGCCAGCAGCCGAGAGGGCAGGGGAGAAAAACTGTTTTTT | CASSREGRGEKLFF
TRBJ2-1 | TRBV3-1/TRBV3-2 | . | . | TGTGCCAGCAGCCCTCCCGGAGGGAGGAATGAGCAGTTCTTC | CASSPPGGRNEQFF
TRBJ1-6 | TRBV10-3 | . | . | TGTGCCATCAGGGGAACTTCTAATTCACCCCTCCACTTT | CAIRGTSNSPLHF
TRBJ1-4 | TRBV7-8 | . | . | TGTGCCAGCCGGCTCGGGACTTCCGAAAAACTGTTTTTT | CASRLGTSEKLFF
TRBJ1-6 | TRBV28 | . | . | TGTGCCAGCAGTTTGCCGGGCGGGGAGAATTCACCCCTCCACTTT | CASSLPGGENSPLHF
TRBJ1-6 | TRBV11-3 | . | . | TGTGCCAGCAGCAAGGACGGGGGGGTTAATTCACCCCTCCACTTT | CASSKDGGVNSPLHF
TRBJ2-5 | TRBV28 | . | TRBD2 | TGTGCCAGCGCGTTTGGGTCGGGGGGGCCAGAGACCCAGTACTTC | CASAFGSGGPETQYF
TRBJ2-5 | TRBV27 | medium-sized | TRBD2 | TGTGCCAGCAGTCCCGGGACTACTTCTGTGGAGACCCAGTACTTC | CASSPGTTSVETQYF
TRBJ2-3 | TRBV24-1 | few | TRBD1 | TGTGCCACCAGTGATTGGGGGACAGGGGGCGCGAAGGATACGCAGTATTTT | CATSDWGTGGAKDTQYF
TRBJ1-5 | TRBV4-1 | few | . | TGCGCCAGCAGCCAAGAAACCAGGCAGCACCAGCATTTT | CASSQETRQHQHF
TRBJ2-5 | TRBV18 | . | . | TGTGCCAGCTCACCAACCGGGACACAAGAGACCCAGTACTTC | CASSPTGTQETQYF
TRBJ2-3 | TRBV9 | few | TRBD2 | TGTGCCAGCAGCGTTAGACTAGCGGGGGGCAGTAGCACAGATACGCAGTATTTT | CASSVRLAGGSSTDTQYF
TRBJ1-3 | TRBV21-1 | . | . | TGTGCCAGCAGCAAAAGTCGTGGGGCGATTGGAAACACCATATATTTT | CASSKSRGAIGNTIYF
TRBJ1-2 | TRBV2 | . | TRBD1 | TGTGCCAGCAGGCCGGGACAGAGTAACTATGGCTACACCTTC | CASRPGQSNYGYTF
TRBJ2-1 | TRBV3-1/TRBV3-2 | . | . | TGTGCCAGCAGCGCCCGACTGAACTACAATGAGCAGTTCTTC | CASSARLNYNEQFF
TRBJ2-2 | TRBV5-1 | . | . | TGCGCCAGCAAGCTTGTTGGCGGAGGCAGTAACACCGGGGAGCTGTTTTTT | CASKLVGGGSNTGELFF
TRBJ2-5 | TRBV29-1 | . | . | TGCAGCGTTGATACCCACAAAGGCCCGGGCCAAGAGACCCAGTACTTC | CSVDTHKGPGQETQYF
TRBJ2-1 | TRBV30 | . | TRBD2 | TGTGCCTGGATTAGAAGCGGGGGGCTGTACAATGAGCAGTTCTTC | CAWIRSGGLYNEQFF
TRBJ1-6 | TRBV11-3 | . | . | TGTGCCAGCAGCTCCACCTATAATTCACCCCTCCACTTT | CASSSTYNSPLHF
TRBJ2-1 | TRBV24-1 | . | TRBD2 | TGTGCCACCAGTCGTAGCGGGGGACTCTACAATGAGCAGTTCTTC | CATSRSGGLYNEQFF
TRBJ1-2 | TRBV4-1 | few | . | TGCGCCAGCAGCCAAGGGTCCGCAGGTCGGGATGGCTACACCTTC | CASSQGSAGRDGYTF
TRBJ2-3 | TRBV3-1/TRBV3-2 | . | . | TGTGCCAGCAGCCAAGAACTTGGCACAGATACGCAGTATTTT | CASSQELGTDTQYF
TRBJ2-5 | TRBV30 | . | . | TGTGCCTGGGATCAGGGGGGGAGAGAGACCCAGTACTTC | CAWDQGGRETQYF
TRBJ2-6 | TRBV27 | . | . | TGTGCCAGCGGGGAGCATGGGGCCAACGTCCTGACTTTC | CASGEHGANVLTF
TRBJ2-2 | TRBV5-1 | few | TRBD1 | TGCGCCAGCAGCACAGTGACAGGGGGCGTCACCGGGGAGCTGTTTTTT | CASSTVTGGVTGELFF
TRBJ1-2 | TRBV5-8 | . | . | TGTGCCAGCAGCTGGGGATCCGGGACGTCATATCGACCCTATGGCTACACCTTC | CASSWGSGTSYRPYGYTF
TRBJ2-2 | TRBV10-2 | few | . | TGCGCCAGCAGGGACTGGGTGAGCTCCGGCGGGGAGCTGTTTTTT | CASRDWVSSGGELFF
TRBJ2-4 | TRBV5-4 | . | . | TGTGCCAGCAGCTTTACAGACAAAGCCAAAAACATTCAGTACTTC | CASSFTDKAKNIQYF
TRBJ1-2 | TRBV12-3/TRBV12-4 | . | TRBD1 | TGTGCCAGCAGTTTTTACAGGGGCGGCTACACCTTC | CASSFYRGGYTF
TRBJ2-2 | TRBV11-2 | . | . | TGTGCCAGCAGCCTAACAGCGACTTCGAACACCGGGGAGCTGTTTTTT | CASSLTATSNTGELFF
TRBJ1-1 | TRBV7-2 | few | . | TGTGCCAGCAGCTACAATGGAGGGAACACTGAAGCTTTCTTT | CASSYNGGNTEAFF
TRBJ2-5 | TRBV5-1 | . | . | TGCGCCAGCAGCCCAACAGGGACACAAGAGACCCAGTACTTC | CASSPTGTQETQYF
TRBJ2-1 | TRBV7-8 | . | . | TGTGCCAGCTCCGGGTGGAGCTCCTACAATGAGCAGTTCTTC | CASSGWSSYNEQFF
TRBJ2-3 | TRBV10-3 | . | TRBD2 | TGTGCCATCAGTGGAACTAGCGGGGGGAGCACAGATACGCAGTATTTT | CAISGTSGGSTDTQYF
TRBJ2-6 | TRBV3-1/TRBV3-2 | . | . | TGTGCCAGCAGCTCAGGAAAGTCTGGGGCCAACGTCCTGACTTTC | CASSSGKSGANVLTF
TRBJ2-3 | TRBV24-1 | . | . | TGTGCCACCAGTGATTTTACAGATACGCAGTATTTT | CATSDFTDTQYF
TRBJ2-2 | TRBV5-4 | . | . | TGTGCCAGCAGCTTGGACCAGGGCGGGGAGCTGTTTTTT | CASSLDQGGELFF
TRBJ1-2 | TRBV4-3 | few | . | TGCGCCAGCAGCCAAGAATCCGGTAACTATGGCTACACCTTC | CASSQESGNYGYTF
TRBJ2-3 | TRBV6-5 | . | TRBD2 | TGTGCCAGCAGTTCCGGGACTAGCGGGACAGATACGCAGTATTTT | CASSSGTSGTDTQYF
TRBJ1-1 | TRBV6-1 | . | . | TGTGCCAGCAGTGAACTAGGGCTAGCGTCTGGGAACACTGAAGCTTTCTTT | CASSELGLASGNTEAFF
TRBJ1-5 | TRBV6-1 | . | . | TGTGCCAGCAGTGAAGCGCCAGGCAATCAGCCCCAGCATTTT | CASSEAPGNQPQHF
TRBJ1-5 | TRBV19 | . | . | TGTGCCAGTTTAGGGGTCGCACGGGAGCCCCAGCATTTT | CASLGVAREPQHF
TRBJ2-3 | TRBV19 | . | . | TGTGCCAGTAGTTTCCGGCGGCGCACAGATACGCAGTATTTT | CASSFRRRTDTQYF